Listed here is a single TCR beta chain. The record originates from a study of blood T cell repertoires in COVID-19. Study details: From T cells, B-cell-depleted T cells, or PBMCs came the material, which was cDNA or gDNA.

Only in-frame clones appear in the TCRdb table, and some are missing; sequencing was by immunoSEQ multiplex PCR. The sample holds approximately 280,000 clones; about 88% are singletons and the top ten take roughly 1.5%. The sequencing sample was made of peripheral blood. The TCR originated in a human donor with COVID-19, enrolled during active disease. The donor label of this sample is uncertain.

CDR3 amino acids: CASSKQDPARSDEKLFF. The DNA of the CDR3 is TGTGCCAGTAGTAAACAGGACCCCGCAAGATCAGATGAAAAACTGTTTTTT. The chain joins TRBV19 to TRBJ1-4; D is perhaps TRBD1 (5 bases). V lost 4 bases and J 6 bases, leaving 21 bases between the germline ends. Germline V gives CDR1 LNHDA, CDR2 SQIVND (reference sequence). This CDR3 comprises 17 residues.